The clone carrying this TCR beta chain was counted between two and nine times. CDR3 size: 12 residues. Trimming pared 8 bases from V and 7 bases from J, leaving 14 bases between. Germline CDR1 is MNHEY and CDR2 is SVGAGI. Sequencing was performed with immunoSEQ multiplex PCR; in TCRdb, only in-frame clones are kept and a portion is missing. Among under 200,000 clones, about 83% were seen once, and the ten largest hold roughly 8%. The record originates from a study of blood T cell repertoires in COVID-19. The gene calls are TRBV6-5 and TRBJ1-2, with D perhaps TRBD1 (6 bases). This clonotype originated in a man aged 55 to 70 with acute or convalescent COVID-19. Sequencing was performed on peripheral blood. The CDR3 DNA sequence: TGTGCCAGCCAACAGGGATTTGGTGGCTACACCTTC. Translated: CASQQGFGGYTF.